A single sample gave rise to the 17 T cell receptor beta chains below, sequenced in a study of cytomegalovirus exposure and HLA in healthy donors. Some clones are missing from TCRdb's copy, which holds only in-frame ones; the method was immunoSEQ multiplex PCR. The sample shows around 150,000 clones, roughly 84% of them seen only once. Sequencing was done on a sample of PBMCs. These receptors were taken from a man between 25 and 39 years old in good health and CMV-seropositive.

This clone was seen a handful of times. This chain uses TRBV30 with TRBJ2-2, with TRBD1 identical over 9 bases. The CDR3 consists of 14 residues. V lost 1 base to trimming and J lost 6 bases; unmatched junction nucleotides: 3. Germline V CDR1 and CDR2: GTSNPN, SVGIG (reference sequence). The CDR3 region is CAWSGDRVAGELFF. The CDR3 DNA reads as TGTGCCTGGAGTGGGGACAGGGTAGCCGGGGAGCTGTTTTTT.

The chain carries TRBV27 and TRBJ2-5, with D maybe TRBD1 (5 bases). The CDR3 has 15 amino acids. Germline CDR1 MNHEY, CDR2 SMNVEV (reference sequence). The V end was cut by 3 bases, the J end by 0 bases, with 11 bases between. In DNA, the CDR3 is TGTGCCAGCAGTTTCCTAGGCAGGGACCAAGAGACCCAGTACTTC. It yields the protein CASSFLGRDQETQYF.

This clone was observed once. The V and J genes are TRBV9 and TRBJ2-1; TRBD2 matches at 15 bases. CDR1 is SGDLS and CDR2 is YYNGEE in the germline V gene. This CDR3 has 16 residues. V dropped 4 bases and J dropped 4; count of bases not matched to a gene: 3. DNA for the CDR3: TGTGCCAGCAGCTCAGGGACTAGCGGGAGGTACAATGAGCAGTTCTTC. As protein: CASSSGTSGRYNEQFF.

This chain uses TRBV28 with TRBJ2-1; 12 bases are a match to TRBD2. The CDR3 extends over 16 amino acids. The V segment lost 5 bases and the J segment 7 bases; nucleotides outside the gene matches: 9. Germline lookup yields CDR1 MDHEN and CDR2 SYDVKM. CDR3 in amino acids: CASSPRLAGAENEQFF. CDR3 nucleotide sequence: TGTGCCAGCAGTCCCCGACTAGCGGGAGCAGAAAATGAGCAGTTCTTC. Combining the CDR3 with reference TRBV28 and TRBJ2-1 gives the whole variable domain DVKVTQSSRYLVKRTGEKVFLECVQDMDHENMFWYRQDPGLGLRLIYFSYDVKMKEKGDIPEGYSVSREKKERFSLILESASTNQTSMYLCASSPRLAGAENEQFFGPGTRLTVL.

The rearrangement uses TRBV28 and TRBJ1-2, with 8 bases matching TRBD1. Germline trimming cut 8 bases from V and 2 bases from J; bases unmatched to any gene: 7. Looked up from germline, CDR1 is MDHEN and CDR2 is SYDVKM. The CDR3 totals 14 residues. CDR3 sequence reads: CASEGAGGNYGYTF. CDR3 DNA: TGTGCCAGCGAGGGGGCAGGGGGCAACTATGGCTACACCTTC.

The rearrangement joins TRBV2 to TRBJ2-7; 8 bases are shared with TRBD1. Germline V gene sequence: CDR1 SNHLY, CDR2 FYNNEI. The junction had 8 bases not matched to a gene; V was cut back by 4 bases and J by 3 bases. This CDR3 has 15 residues. The CDR3 region is CASSARQGRNYEQYF. Written as DNA, the CDR3 is TGTGCCAGCAGTGCACGACAGGGGCGAAACTACGAGCAGTACTTC.

This clone appeared a few times. Here the CDR3 reads CASSAIDRVNSPLHF. The CDR3 DNA reads TGTGCCAGCAGTGCTATAGACAGGGTAAATTCACCCCTCCACTTT. The V and J genes are TRBV6-1 and TRBJ1-6; the match to TRBD1 covers 7 bases. Germline trimming cut 4 bases from V and 7 bases from J; bases unmatched to any gene: 7. The CDR3 has 15 residues. CDR1 and CDR2 (germline): MNHNS, SASEGT.

The genes are TRBV7-9 and TRBJ1-1, with 7 bases matching TRBD1. The CDR3 length is 17 residues. Trimming removed 3 bases from V and 0 bases from J; junction bases left unmatched: 10. Germline CDR1 is SEHNR and CDR2 is FQNEAQ (reference sequence). CDR3 DNA: TGTGCCAGCAGCTTCAACTTCAAAGGGGGCCTGAACACTGAAGCTTTCTTT. It is translated as CASSFNFKGGLNTEAFF. Looking up the rest from reference TRBV7-9 and TRBJ1-1 gives the full variable domain: DTGVSQNPRHKITKRGQNVTFRCDPISEHNRLYWYRQTLGQGPEFLTYFQNEAQLEKSRLLSDRFSAERPKGSFSTLEIQRTEQGDSAMYLCASSFNFKGGLNTEAFFGQGTRLTVV.

V is TRBV19 and J is TRBJ1-2, with D perhaps TRBD1 (5 bases). CDR1 is LNHDA and CDR2 is SQIVND in the germline V gene (reference sequence). CDR3 length: 13 amino acids. Between the trimmed V and J ends, which lost 2 bases and 7 bases, there was a span of 11 bases. The CDR3 protein is CASSINQGVGYTF. DNA for the CDR3: TGTGCCAGTAGTATAAATCAAGGGGTTGGCTACACCTTC.

This chain links TRBV9 with TRBJ2-3; 11 bases align to TRBD2. J was trimmed by 0 bases and V by 4 bases; bases with no gene match: 4. CDR1 and CDR2 (germline): SGDLS, YYNGEE. The CDR3 is 16 amino acids. The CDR3 reads CASSSRLAGSTDTQYF. The CDR3 DNA sequence: TGTGCCAGCAGCTCCCGACTAGCGGGGAGCACAGATACGCAGTATTTT.

The chain couples TRBV5-4 to TRBJ1-1; no clear D. Germline CDR1 SGHNT, CDR2 YYREEE (reference sequence). The CDR3 has 15 amino acids. V was clipped by 2 bases and J by 4 bases, with 15 bases between them. This CDR3 is CASSFMAALGTEAFF. CDR3 nucleotide sequence: TGTGCCAGCAGCTTTATGGCAGCCCTAGGCACTGAAGCTTTCTTT.

The chain joins TRBV11-1 to TRBJ2-7, with D possibly TRBD2 on 6 matching bases. The germline V gene encodes CDR1 SGHAT and CDR2 FQDESV (reference sequence). Trimming took 2 bases from V and 2 from J, leaving 13 bases between them. This CDR3 comprises 15 residues. The CDR3 is CASSLRRGQTYEQYF. CDR3 in DNA: TGTGCCAGCAGCTTACGGAGGGGTCAAACCTACGAGCAGTACTTC.

This clone has just one count. V is TRBV7-9 and J is TRBJ1-3, with D unclear. V gave up 5 bases and J gave up 0 bases, with 17 bases separating them. This CDR3 is 17 amino acids long. The germline CDR1 and CDR2 sequences are SEHNR and FQNEAQ (reference sequence). CDR3 amino acids: CASSPAPGRLSGNTIYF. CDR3 DNA sequence: TGTGCCAGCAGCCCAGCCCCCGGCAGACTCTCTGGAAACACCATATATTTT.

The table lists this clone with a count of one. The sample has other DNA sequences that encode this CDR3 too. The chain uses TRBV9 and TRBJ1-1, with D uncertain. The germline gives CDR1 SGDLS, CDR2 YYNGEE. The CDR3 sequence is 13 residues long. Trimming removed 0 bases at V and 2 bases at J, with 5 bases between. The CDR3 here is CASSVASNTEAFF. CDR3 in DNA: TGTGCCAGCAGCGTAGCCTCTAACACTGAAGCTTTCTTT.

V and J are TRBV6-6 and TRBJ1-4; 8 nucleotides match TRBD1. CDR1 is MNHNY, CDR2 SVGAGI, per germline (reference sequence). CDR3 length equals 14 residues. V dropped 5 bases and J dropped 8; count of bases not matched to a gene: 7. The CDR3 sequence: CASSTGQGGEKLFF. The CDR3, as DNA: TGTGCCAGCAGTACTGGACAGGGTGGCGAAAAACTGTTTTTT.

CDR3: CASSQDSGNQPQHF. In DNA, the CDR3 is TGCGCCAGCAGCCAAGATTCAGGGAATCAGCCCCAGCATTTT. J is TRBJ1-5 and V is TRBV4-3, with TRBD1 as a possible D gene (5 bases). This CDR3 is 14 amino acids long. Per the germline V gene, CDR1 is LGHNA and CDR2 is YSLEER. V dropped 0 bases and J dropped 4 bases, with 7 bases sitting between them.

This clone came up once. The genes are TRBV30 and TRBJ1-3; D possibly corresponds to TRBD1 (6 bases). The V end lost 5 bases, the J end lost 0 bases, and 11 bases lay between the germline ends. The CDR3 is 14 amino acids. Germline CDR1 GTSNPN, CDR2 SVGIG (reference sequence). The CDR3, as DNA: TGTGCCTGGGGCGACAGGAGCTCTGGAAACACCATATATTTT. Encoded protein: CAWGDRSSGNTIYF.